Below, one TCR beta chain is given with its context. The antigen remains undetermined. The V end was cut by 0 bases, the J end by 10 bases, with 14 bases between. This CDR3 spans 14 amino acids. Germline V gives CDR1 SGHRS, CDR2 YFSETQ. The data originate from a study of T cells in Graves' hyperthyroidism and ophthalmopathy. Study-level findings and limits: Through a model of 13 V-J features, ophthalmopathy was separated from stable hyperthyroidism.

Clinicians diagnosed patients from clinical symptoms, serum thyroxine and TRAb, thyroid ultrasound and orbital computed tomography. Out of 10 ml of fresh peripheral blood came the PBMCs. Authors of the study amplified TCR beta CDR3 regions from RNA transcripts. Carried out on the TCR CDR3, a first-round RT-PCR used the HTBI primer set. MiXCR, run by TCRdb on the multiplex PCR reads, gives a single entry per CDR3 protein. The sample has more than 550,000 distinct CDR3 sequences; around 20% are singletons. The specimen sequenced was blood. This receptor was identified in a woman in her fifties or sixties with Graves' hyperthyroidism that later progressed to Graves' ophthalmopathy. This chain links TRBV5-1 with TRBJ1-5, with D unclear. The CDR3 bases are TGCGCCAGCAGCTTGGCCAGTGGTGTATCCCCCCAGCATTTT. Protein product: CASSLASGVSPQHF.